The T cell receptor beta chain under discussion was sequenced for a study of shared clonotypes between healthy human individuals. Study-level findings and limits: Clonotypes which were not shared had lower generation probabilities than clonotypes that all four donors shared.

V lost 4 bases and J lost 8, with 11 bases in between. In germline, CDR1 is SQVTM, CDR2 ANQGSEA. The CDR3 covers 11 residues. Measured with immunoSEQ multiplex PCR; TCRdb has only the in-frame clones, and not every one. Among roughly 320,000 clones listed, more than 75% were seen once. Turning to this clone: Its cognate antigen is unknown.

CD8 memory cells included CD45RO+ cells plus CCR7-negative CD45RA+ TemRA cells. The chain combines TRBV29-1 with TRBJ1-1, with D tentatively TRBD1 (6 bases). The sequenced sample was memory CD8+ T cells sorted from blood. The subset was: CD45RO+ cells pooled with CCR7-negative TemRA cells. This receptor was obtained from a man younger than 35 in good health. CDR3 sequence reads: CSVVTGEEAFF. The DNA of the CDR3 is TGCAGCGTTGTGACAGGCGAAGAAGCTTTCTTT. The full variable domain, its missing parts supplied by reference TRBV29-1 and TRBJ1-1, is SAVISQKPSRDICQRGTSLTIQCQVDSQVTMMFWYRQQPGQSLTLIATANQGSEATYESGFVIDKFPISRPNLTFSTLTVSNMSPEDSSIYLCSVVTGEEAFFGQGTRLTVV.